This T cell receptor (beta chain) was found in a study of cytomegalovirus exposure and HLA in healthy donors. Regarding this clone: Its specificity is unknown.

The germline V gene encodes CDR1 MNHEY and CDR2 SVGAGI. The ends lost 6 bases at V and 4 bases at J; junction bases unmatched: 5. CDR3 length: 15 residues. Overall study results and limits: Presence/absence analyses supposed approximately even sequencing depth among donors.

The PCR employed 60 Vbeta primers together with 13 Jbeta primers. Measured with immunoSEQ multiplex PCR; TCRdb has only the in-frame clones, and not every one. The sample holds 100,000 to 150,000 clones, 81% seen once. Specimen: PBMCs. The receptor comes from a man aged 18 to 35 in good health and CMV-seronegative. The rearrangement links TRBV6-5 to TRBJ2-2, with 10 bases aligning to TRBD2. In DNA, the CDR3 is TGTGCCAGCAGCCCGGGACTAGCGTTCACCGGGGAGCTGTTTTTT. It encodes CASSPGLAFTGELFF.